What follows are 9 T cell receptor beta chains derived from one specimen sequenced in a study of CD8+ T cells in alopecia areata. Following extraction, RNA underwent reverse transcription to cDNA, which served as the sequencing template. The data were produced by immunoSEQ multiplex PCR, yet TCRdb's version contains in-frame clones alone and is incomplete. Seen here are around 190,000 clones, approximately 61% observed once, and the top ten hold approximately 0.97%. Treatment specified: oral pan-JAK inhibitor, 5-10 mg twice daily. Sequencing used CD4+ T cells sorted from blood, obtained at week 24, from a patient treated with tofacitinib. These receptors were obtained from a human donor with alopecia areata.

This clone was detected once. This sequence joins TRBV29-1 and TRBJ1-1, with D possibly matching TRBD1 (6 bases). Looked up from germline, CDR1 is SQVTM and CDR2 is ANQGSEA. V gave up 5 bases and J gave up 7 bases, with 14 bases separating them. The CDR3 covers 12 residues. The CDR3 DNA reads TGCAGCGTTATAGGACAGTTAAGTGAAGCTTTCTTT. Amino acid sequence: CSVIGQLSEAFF. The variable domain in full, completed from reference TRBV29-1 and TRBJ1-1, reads SAVISQKPSRDICQRGTSLTIQCQVDSQVTMMFWYRQQPGQSLTLIATANQGSEATYESGFVIDKFPISRPNLTFSTLTVSNMSPEDSSIYLCSVIGQLSEAFFGQGTRLTVV.

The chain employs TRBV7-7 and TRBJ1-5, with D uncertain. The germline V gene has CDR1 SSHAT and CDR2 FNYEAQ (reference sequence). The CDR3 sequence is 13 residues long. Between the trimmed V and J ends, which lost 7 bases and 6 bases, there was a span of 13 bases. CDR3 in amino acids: CASTSPFGQPQHF. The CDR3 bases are TGTGCCAGCACCAGTCCGTTCGGTCAGCCCCAGCATTTT.

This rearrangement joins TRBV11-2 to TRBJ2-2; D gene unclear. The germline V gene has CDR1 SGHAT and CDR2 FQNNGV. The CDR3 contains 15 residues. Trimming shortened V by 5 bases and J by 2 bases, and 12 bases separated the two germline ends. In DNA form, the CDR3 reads TGTGCCAGCAGCAGTCTGCGAATCAACACCGGGGAGCTGTTTTTT. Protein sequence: CASSSLRINTGELFF.

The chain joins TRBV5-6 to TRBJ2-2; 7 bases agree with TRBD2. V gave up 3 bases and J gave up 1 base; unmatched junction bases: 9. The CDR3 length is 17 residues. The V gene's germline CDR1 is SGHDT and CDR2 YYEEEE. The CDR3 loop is CASSSRWLAGNTGELFF. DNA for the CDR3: TGTGCCAGCAGCTCTCGGTGGTTAGCGGGGAACACCGGGGAGCTGTTTTTT.

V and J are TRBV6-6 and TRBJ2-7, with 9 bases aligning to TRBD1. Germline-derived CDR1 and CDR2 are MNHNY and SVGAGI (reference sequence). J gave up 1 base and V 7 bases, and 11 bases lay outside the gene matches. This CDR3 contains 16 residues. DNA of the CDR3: TGTGCCAGCATGAACCCATCCGGGACAGGGTCCTACGAGCAGTACTTC. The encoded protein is CASMNPSGTGSYEQYF.

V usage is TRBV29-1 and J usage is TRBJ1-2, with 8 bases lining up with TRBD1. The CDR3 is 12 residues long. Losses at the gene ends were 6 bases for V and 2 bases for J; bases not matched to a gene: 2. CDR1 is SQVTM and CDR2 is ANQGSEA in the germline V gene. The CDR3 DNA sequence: TGCAGCGTCAACAGGGGGAACTATGGCTACACCTTC. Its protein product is CSVNRGNYGYTF.

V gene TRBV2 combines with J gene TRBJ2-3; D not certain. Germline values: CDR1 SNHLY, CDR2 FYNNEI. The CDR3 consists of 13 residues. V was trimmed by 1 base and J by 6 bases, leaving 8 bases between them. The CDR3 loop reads CASSEGFGDTQYF. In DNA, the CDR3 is TGTGCCAGCAGTGAAGGGTTTGGCGATACGCAGTATTTT. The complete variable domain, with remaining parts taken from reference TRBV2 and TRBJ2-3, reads EPEVTQTPSHQVTQMGQEVILRCVPISNHLYFYWYRQILGQKVEFLVSFYNNEISEKSEIFDDQFSVERPDGSNFTLKIRSTKLEDSAMYFCASSEGFGDTQYFGPGTRLTVL.

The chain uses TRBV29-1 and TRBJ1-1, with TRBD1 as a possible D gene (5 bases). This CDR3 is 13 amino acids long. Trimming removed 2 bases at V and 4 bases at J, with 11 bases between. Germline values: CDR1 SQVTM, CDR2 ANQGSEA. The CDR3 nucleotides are TGCAGCGTTGAATTCAGGGCGGGCACTGAAGCTTTCTTT. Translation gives CSVEFRAGTEAFF. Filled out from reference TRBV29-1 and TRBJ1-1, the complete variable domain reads SAVISQKPSRDICQRGTSLTIQCQVDSQVTMMFWYRQQPGQSLTLIATANQGSEATYESGFVIDKFPISRPNLTFSTLTVSNMSPEDSSIYLCSVEFRAGTEAFFGQGTRLTVV.

Here the CDR3 DNA reads TGTGCCAGCACTAGATCCGCAGGGTTCACTGAAGCTTTCTTT. Its protein product is CASTRSAGFTEAFF. This sequence joins TRBV2 and TRBJ1-1, with D possibly being TRBD1 (5 bases). Trimming took off 7 bases at V and 4 bases at J, with 16 bases between the two ends. The CDR3 length is 14 residues. Germline CDR1 reads SNHLY; CDR2 reads FYNNEI.